The TCR beta chain described here comes from a study of T cell responses to AZD1222 COVID-19 vaccine. Study-level points and caveats: Females outnumbered males among donors, who were mostly white British; clonal diversity was possibly underestimated.

Trimming removed 10 bases from V and 6 bases from J; junction bases left unmatched: 3. The germline V gene encodes CDR1 MNHEY and CDR2 SVGAGI. This CDR3 spans 12 amino acids. This clone was found once. What it binds is not known. Repertoires were generated with immunoSEQ multiplex PCR, while TCRdb's copy carries only in-frame clones and drops some. This table has 130,000 to 150,000 clones, approximately 86% appearing once. The chain links TRBV6-5 to TRBJ2-3; 11 bases line up with TRBD2. This sample comprised peripheral blood, obtained 28 days after the second AZD1222 dose. The TCR sequence derives from an adult who received the AZD1222 COVID-19 vaccine. Here the CDR3 reads CATGTSGDTQYF. The CDR3 bases are TGTGCCACTGGGACTAGCGGCGATACGCAGTATTTT.